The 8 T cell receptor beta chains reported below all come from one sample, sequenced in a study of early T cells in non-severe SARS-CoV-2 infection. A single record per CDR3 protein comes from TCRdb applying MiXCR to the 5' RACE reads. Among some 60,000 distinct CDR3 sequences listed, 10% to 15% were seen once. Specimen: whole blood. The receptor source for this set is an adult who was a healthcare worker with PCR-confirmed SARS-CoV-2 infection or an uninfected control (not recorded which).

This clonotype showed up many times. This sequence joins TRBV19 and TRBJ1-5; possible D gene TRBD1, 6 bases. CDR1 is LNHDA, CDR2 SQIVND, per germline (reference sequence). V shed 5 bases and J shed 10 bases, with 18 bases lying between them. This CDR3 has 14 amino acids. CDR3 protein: CASSARGGGSPQHF. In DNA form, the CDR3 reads TGTGCCAGTAGTGCCCGCGGGGGCGGTAGCCCCCAGCATTTT. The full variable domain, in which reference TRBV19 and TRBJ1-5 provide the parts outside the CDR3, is DGGITQSPKYLFRKEGQNVTLSCEQNLNHDAMYWYRQDPGQGLRLIYYSQIVNDFQKGDIAEGYSVSREKKESFPLTVTSAQKNPTAFYLCASSARGGGSPQHFGDGTRLSIL.

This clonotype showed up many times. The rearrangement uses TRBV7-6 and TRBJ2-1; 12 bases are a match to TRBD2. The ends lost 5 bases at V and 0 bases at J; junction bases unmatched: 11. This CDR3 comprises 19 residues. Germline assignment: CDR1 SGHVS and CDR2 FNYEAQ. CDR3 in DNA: TGTGCCAGCAGCGTACCCGGGACTAGCGGGTCGTTCTCCTACAATGAGCAGTTCTTC. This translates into CASSVPGTSGSFSYNEQFF.

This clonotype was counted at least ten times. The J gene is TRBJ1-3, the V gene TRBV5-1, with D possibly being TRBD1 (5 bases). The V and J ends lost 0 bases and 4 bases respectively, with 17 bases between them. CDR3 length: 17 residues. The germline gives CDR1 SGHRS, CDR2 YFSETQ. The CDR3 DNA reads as TGCGCCAGCAGCTTGGTGGCGGGGCAGGGTTACGGAAACACCATATATTTT. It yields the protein CASSLVAGQGYGNTIYF.

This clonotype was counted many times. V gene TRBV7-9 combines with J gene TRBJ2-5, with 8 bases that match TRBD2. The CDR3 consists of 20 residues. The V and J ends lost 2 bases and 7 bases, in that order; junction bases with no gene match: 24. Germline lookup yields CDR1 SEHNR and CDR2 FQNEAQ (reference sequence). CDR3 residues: CASSLRSGGPLRTSPGTQYF. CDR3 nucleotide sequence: TGTGCCAGCAGCTTAAGGTCGGGGGGGCCACTCCGGACGTCACCCGGGACCCAGTACTTC. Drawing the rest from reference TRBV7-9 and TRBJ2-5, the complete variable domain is DTGVSQNPRHKITKRGQNVTFRCDPISEHNRLYWYRQTLGQGPEFLTYFQNEAQLEKSRLLSDRFSAERPKGSFSTLEIQRTEQGDSAMYLCASSLRSGGPLRTSPGTQYFGPGTRLLVL.

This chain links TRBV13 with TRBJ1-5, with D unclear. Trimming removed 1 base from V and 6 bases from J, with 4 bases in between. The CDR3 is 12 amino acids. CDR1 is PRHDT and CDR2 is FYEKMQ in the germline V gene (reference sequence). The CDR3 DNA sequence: TGTGCCAGCAGCTTAGCTACTCAGCCCCAGCATTTT. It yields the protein CASSLATQPQHF.

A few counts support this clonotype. This CDR3 reads CASRGAGNSYEQYF. The CDR3, as DNA: TGTGCCAGCAGGGGGGCCGGAAACTCCTACGAGCAGTACTTC. The chain has TRBV27 and TRBJ2-7; D might be TRBD1 (6 bases). Germline lookup yields CDR1 MNHEY and CDR2 SMNVEV (reference sequence). The CDR3 covers 14 residues. The V end was cut by 6 bases, the J end by 0 bases, with 12 bases between.

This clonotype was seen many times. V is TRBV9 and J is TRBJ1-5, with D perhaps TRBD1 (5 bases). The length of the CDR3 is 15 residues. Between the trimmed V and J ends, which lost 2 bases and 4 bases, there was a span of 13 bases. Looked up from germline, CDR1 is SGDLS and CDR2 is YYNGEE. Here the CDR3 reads CASSVSGGVNQPQHF. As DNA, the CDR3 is TGTGCCAGCAGCGTGAGTGGGGGAGTGAATCAGCCCCAGCATTTT.

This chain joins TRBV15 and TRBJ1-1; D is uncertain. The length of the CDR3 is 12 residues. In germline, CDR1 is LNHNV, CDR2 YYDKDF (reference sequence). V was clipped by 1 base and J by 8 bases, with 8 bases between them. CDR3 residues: CATSRVYSEAFF. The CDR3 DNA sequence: TGTGCCACCAGCAGAGTCTATAGCGAAGCTTTCTTT.